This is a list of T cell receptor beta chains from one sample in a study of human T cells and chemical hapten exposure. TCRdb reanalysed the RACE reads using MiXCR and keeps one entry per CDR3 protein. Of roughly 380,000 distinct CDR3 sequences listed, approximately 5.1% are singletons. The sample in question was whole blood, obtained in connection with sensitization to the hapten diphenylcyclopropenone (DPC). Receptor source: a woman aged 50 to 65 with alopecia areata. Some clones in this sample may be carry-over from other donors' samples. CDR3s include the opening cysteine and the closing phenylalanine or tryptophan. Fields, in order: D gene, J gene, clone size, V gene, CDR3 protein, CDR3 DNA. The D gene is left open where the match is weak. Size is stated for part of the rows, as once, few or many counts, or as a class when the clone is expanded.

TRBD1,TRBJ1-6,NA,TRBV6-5,CASSYRTGGLSPLHF,TGTGCCAGCAGTTATCGGACAGGGGGCTTGTCACCCCTCCACTTT
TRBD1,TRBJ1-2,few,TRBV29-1,CSAGQGNYGYTF,TGCAGCGCAGGACAGGGAAACTATGGCTACACCTTC
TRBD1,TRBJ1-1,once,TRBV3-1,CASSGHRTGGTEAFF,TGTGCCAGCAGCGGACATCGGACAGGGGGCACTGAAGCTTTCTTT
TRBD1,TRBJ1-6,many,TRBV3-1,CASSQGTANSPLHF,TGTGCCAGCAGCCAGGGGACAGCGAATTCACCCCTCCACTTT
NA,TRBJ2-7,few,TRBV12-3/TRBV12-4,CASSFHGLYEQYF,TGTGCCAGCAGTTTCCACGGCCTCTACGAGCAGTACTTC
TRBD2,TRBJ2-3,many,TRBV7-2,CASSLGGSGSTDTQYF,TGTGCCAGCAGCTTAGGCGGTAGCGGGAGTACAGATACGCAGTATTTT
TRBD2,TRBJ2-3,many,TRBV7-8,CASSLAPSGGTSTDTQYF,TGTGCCAGCAGCTTAGCACCTAGCGGTGGAACTAGCACAGATACGCAGTATTTT
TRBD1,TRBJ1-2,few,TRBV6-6,CASSYLGTGYGYTF,TGTGCCAGCAGTTACTTGGGGACAGGGTATGGCTACACCTTC
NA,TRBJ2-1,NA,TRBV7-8,CASSPSPRGARDEQFF,TGTGCCAGCAGCCCGAGCCCCCGGGGCGCCCGGGATGAGCAGTTCTTC
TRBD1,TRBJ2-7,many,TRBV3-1,CASSPRKGQARYEQYF,TGTGCCAGCAGCCCCCGGAAAGGACAGGCGCGCTACGAGCAGTACTTC
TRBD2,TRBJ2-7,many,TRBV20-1,CSYLRAGGYEQYF,TGCAGCTATCTCCGGGCCGGGGGGTACGAGCAGTACTTC
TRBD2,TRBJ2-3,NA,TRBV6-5,CASSYPFRRGGSSTDTQYF,TGTGCCAGCAGTTACCCCTTCCGGCGGGGGGGTTCTAGCACAGATACGCAGTATTTT
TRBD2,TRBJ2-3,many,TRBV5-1,CASSLGLAGDTDTQYF,TGCGCCAGCAGCTTAGGACTAGCGGGGGACACAGATACGCAGTATTTT
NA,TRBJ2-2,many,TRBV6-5,CASTHVGTRTGELFF,TGTGCCAGCACCCACGTCGGGACTCGGACCGGGGAGCTGTTTTTT
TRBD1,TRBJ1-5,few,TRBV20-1,CSARDDRDRNQPQHF,TGCAGTGCTAGAGACGACAGGGACAGAAATCAGCCCCAGCATTTT
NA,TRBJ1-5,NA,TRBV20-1,CSASRRGDQPQHF,TGCAGTGCTAGTCGGCGGGGAGATCAGCCCCAGCATTTT
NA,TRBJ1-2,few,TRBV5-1,CASSLPDRSGYTF,TGCGCCAGCAGCCTACCGGACCGATCGGGCTACACCTTC
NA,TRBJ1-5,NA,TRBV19,CASSIATRSNQPQHF,TGTGCCAGTAGTATCGCAACACGTAGCAATCAGCCCCAGCATTTT
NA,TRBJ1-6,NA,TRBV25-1,CASSESDHSPLHF,TGTGCCAGCAGTGAATCAGACCATTCACCCCTCCACTTT
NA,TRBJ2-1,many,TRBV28,CASGPTPQNEQFF,TGTGCCAGCGGACCAACACCACAGAATGAGCAGTTCTTC
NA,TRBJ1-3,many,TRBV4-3,CASSHSSGNTIYF,TGCGCCAGCAGCCACTCCTCTGGAAACACCATATATTTT
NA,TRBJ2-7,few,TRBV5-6,CASSPAGSLYEQYF,TGTGCCAGCAGCCCGGCAGGGTCTCTCTACGAGCAGTACTTC
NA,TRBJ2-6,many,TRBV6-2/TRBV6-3,CASRVGGANVLTF,TGTGCCAGCAGGGTGGGAGGGGCCAACGTCCTGACTTTC
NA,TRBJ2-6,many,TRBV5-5,CASSLWAPSGANVLTF,TGTGCCAGCAGCTTGTGGGCACCCTCTGGGGCCAACGTCCTGACTTTC
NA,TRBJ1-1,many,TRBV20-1,CSALLEMNTEAFF,TGCAGTGCCCTCTTAGAAATGAACACTGAAGCTTTCTTT
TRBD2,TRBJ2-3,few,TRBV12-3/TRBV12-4,CASSTKPGLAADTQYF,TGTGCCAGCAGCACAAAACCGGGACTAGCCGCAGATACGCAGTATTTT
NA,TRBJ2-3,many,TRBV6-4,CASSGSNTDTQYF,TGTGCCAGCAGCGGGAGTAACACAGATACGCAGTATTTT
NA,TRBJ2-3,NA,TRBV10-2,CTSGTGVFTDTQYF,TGCACCAGCGGAACGGGAGTTTTTACAGATACGCAGTATTTT
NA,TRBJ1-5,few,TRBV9,CASSVEGAEQPQHF,TGTGCCAGCAGCGTAGAGGGAGCTGAGCAGCCCCAGCATTTT
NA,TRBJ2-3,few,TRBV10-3,CAISAGRGTDTQYF,TGTGCCATCAGTGCGGGAAGAGGCACAGATACGCAGTATTTT
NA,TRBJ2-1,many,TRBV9,CASSVGGSYNEQFF,TGTGCCAGCAGTGTTGGGGGTTCGTACAATGAGCAGTTCTTC
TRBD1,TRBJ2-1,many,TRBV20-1,CSALRDRGNEQFF,TGCAGTGCTCTCCGGGACAGGGGTAATGAGCAGTTCTTC
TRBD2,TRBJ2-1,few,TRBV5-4,CASSLPSGSNEQFF,TGTGCCAGCAGCTTGCCTAGCGGGAGCAATGAGCAGTTCTTC
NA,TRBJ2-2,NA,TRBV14,CASSVPGSSGELFF,TGTGCCAGCAGCGTTCCAGGGAGTTCCGGGGAGCTGTTTTTT
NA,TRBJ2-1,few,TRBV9,CASSVDVGAREQFF,TGTGCCAGCAGCGTAGATGTGGGGGCAAGGGAGCAGTTCTTC
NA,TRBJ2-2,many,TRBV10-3,CAISETGTTGELFF,TGTGCCATCAGTGAGACAGGGACCACCGGGGAGCTGTTTTTT
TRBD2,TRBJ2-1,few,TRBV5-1,CASSFTTSGGSSYNEQFF,TGCGCCAGCAGCTTTACGACTAGCGGGGGGAGCTCCTACAATGAGCAGTTCTTC
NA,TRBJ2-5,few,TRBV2,CASCLTSPQETQYF,TGTGCCAGCTGTTTGACGAGCCCCCAAGAGACCCAGTACTTC
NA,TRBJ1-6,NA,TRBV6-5,CASSYGVSSYNSPLHF,TGTGCCAGCAGTTACGGGGTTAGCTCCTATAATTCACCCCTCCACTTT
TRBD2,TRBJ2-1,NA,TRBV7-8,CASSPGLGGEQFF,TGTGCCAGCAGCCCGGGACTGGGGGGGGAGCAGTTCTTC
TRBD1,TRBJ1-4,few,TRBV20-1,CSAEAPDRMNEKLFF,TGCAGTGCTGAAGCCCCGGACAGGATGAATGAAAAACTGTTTTTT
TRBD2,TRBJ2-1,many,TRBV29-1,CSVEGLAGGWNEQFF,TGCAGCGTTGAGGGACTAGCGGGAGGGTGGAATGAGCAGTTCTTC
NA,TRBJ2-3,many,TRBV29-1,CSVDQGTDTQYF,TGCAGCGTTGATCAGGGCACAGATACGCAGTATTTT
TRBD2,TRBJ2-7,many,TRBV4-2,CASSQSGLARQYF,TGTGCCAGCAGCCAATCGGGACTAGCAAGGCAGTACTTC
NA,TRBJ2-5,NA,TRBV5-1,CASSLGNPDQYF,TGCGCCAGCAGCCTGGGGAATCCAGACCAGTACTTC
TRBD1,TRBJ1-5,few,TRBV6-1,CASRAGQSNNQPQHF,TGTGCCAGCAGGGCGGGACAGAGTAACAATCAGCCCCAGCATTTT
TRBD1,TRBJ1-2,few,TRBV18,CASSPGQGAAGYTF,TGTGCCAGCTCACCGGGACAGGGGGCAGCTGGCTACACCTTC
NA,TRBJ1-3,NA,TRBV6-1,CASSESAGNTIYF,TGTGCCAGCAGTGAGTCAGCTGGAAACACCATATATTTT